One and the same sample provided the 9 T cell receptor beta chains below, sequenced in a study of blood T cell repertoires in COVID-19. Measured with immunoSEQ multiplex PCR; TCRdb has only the in-frame clones, and not every one. The data hold tens of thousands of clones, with around nine tenths observed a single time. Sequencing was done on a sample of peripheral blood. The receptors originated from a man in his forties or fifties with acute or convalescent COVID-19.

CDR3 protein: CASGRQGSGNTIYF. The DNA for the CDR3 is TGTGCCAGCGGTAGACAGGGATCTGGAAACACCATATATTTT. The chain joins TRBV19 to TRBJ1-3; 7 nucleotides match TRBD1. This CDR3 contains 14 residues. V trimming: 9 bases; J trimming: 1 base; junction bases outside the gene matches: 6. Per germline, CDR1 LNHDA and CDR2 SQIVND (reference sequence).

This sequence joins TRBV5-1 and TRBJ2-2; 9 nucleotides line up with TRBD1. Germline-derived CDR1 and CDR2 are SGHRS and YFSETQ. The CDR3 is made up of 18 amino acids. V was clipped by 4 bases and J by 4 bases; unmatched bases: 14. The CDR3 protein is CASSRTGQGMGVTGELFF. CDR3 sequence (DNA): TGCGCCAGCAGCCGGACGGGACAGGGAATGGGAGTCACCGGGGAGCTGTTTTTT.

V gene TRBV2 combines with J gene TRBJ2-5; the match to TRBD2 covers 12 bases. The CDR3 loop spans 17 amino acids. In germline, CDR1 is SNHLY, CDR2 FYNNEI. J gave up 5 bases and V 4 bases, and 11 bases lay outside the gene matches. The CDR3 nucleotides read TGTGCCAGCAGTGCAGCAGGACTAGCGGGGTTGAAGGAGACCCAGTACTTC. This gives the protein CASSAAGLAGLKETQYF.

The chain carries TRBV15 and TRBJ2-2; possible D gene TRBD2, 5 bases. Trimming removed 0 bases at V and 7 bases at J, with 12 bases between. In germline, CDR1 is LNHNV, CDR2 YYDKDF (reference sequence). The CDR3 is made up of 15 amino acids. Written as DNA, the CDR3 is TGTGCCACCAGCAGAGATGTTAGCGTGATCGGGGAGCTGTTTTTT. Translating it yields CATSRDVSVIGELFF. The full variable domain, completed using reference TRBV15 and TRBJ2-2, is DAMVIQNPRYQVTQFGKPVTLSCSQTLNHNVMYWYQQKSSQAPKLLFHYYDKDFNNEADTPDNFQSRRPNTSFCFLDIRSPGLGDTAMYLCATSRDVSVIGELFFGEGSRLTVL.

The rearrangement joins TRBV7-2 to TRBJ2-1, with TRBD1 matching 7 bases. After removal of 1 base from V and 7 bases from J, the junction contained 7 bases not matched to a gene. Per germline, CDR1 SGHTA and CDR2 FQGNSA. The CDR3 length is 15 residues. The CDR3 loop is CASSLGGQLGNEQFF. The CDR3 DNA reads TGTGCCAGCAGCTTAGGGGGACAGCTAGGTAATGAGCAGTTCTTC.

The gene calls are TRBV19 and TRBJ1-6, with 8 bases aligning to TRBD1. Germline lookup yields CDR1 LNHDA and CDR2 SQIVND (reference sequence). The V and J ends lost 4 bases and 4 bases, in that order; junction bases with no gene match: 6. The CDR3 spans 16 residues. The CDR3 sequence: CASSTRGLPYNSPLHF. The CDR3 DNA follows: TGTGCCAGTAGTACCAGGGGGCTCCCATATAATTCACCCCTCCACTTT.

The table lists this clone with a count of one. V usage is TRBV10-2 and J usage is TRBJ2-3; D not certain. The germline CDR1 and CDR2 sequences are WSHSY and SAAADI. V shed 3 bases and J shed 3 bases, with 4 bases lying between them. This CDR3 is 12 amino acids long. CDR3 loop: CASSDYTDTQYF. CDR3 nucleotides: TGCGCCAGCAGTGACTATACAGATACGCAGTATTTT.

This chain links TRBV30 with TRBJ1-5; tentative D call: TRBD1 (6 bases). The CDR3 runs 16 residues. CDR1 and CDR2 (germline): GTSNPN, SVGIG (reference sequence). V lost 0 bases, J lost 6 bases, and 18 bases lay in between. CDR3 sequence reads: CAWSVRSGQSGQPQHF. The CDR3 DNA follows: TGTGCCTGGAGTGTACGCAGCGGACAGTCGGGTCAGCCCCAGCATTTT.

This chain links TRBV7-8 with TRBJ1-1; no definite D call. The CDR3 consists of 14 residues. V lost 3 bases and J 1 base, leaving 9 bases between the germline ends. Germline V gene lookup returns CDR1 SGHVS and CDR2 FQNEAQ. The DNA of the CDR3 is TGTGCCAGCAGCTTGCACCCACAGAACACTGAAGCTTTCTTT. Its protein product is CASSLHPQNTEAFF.